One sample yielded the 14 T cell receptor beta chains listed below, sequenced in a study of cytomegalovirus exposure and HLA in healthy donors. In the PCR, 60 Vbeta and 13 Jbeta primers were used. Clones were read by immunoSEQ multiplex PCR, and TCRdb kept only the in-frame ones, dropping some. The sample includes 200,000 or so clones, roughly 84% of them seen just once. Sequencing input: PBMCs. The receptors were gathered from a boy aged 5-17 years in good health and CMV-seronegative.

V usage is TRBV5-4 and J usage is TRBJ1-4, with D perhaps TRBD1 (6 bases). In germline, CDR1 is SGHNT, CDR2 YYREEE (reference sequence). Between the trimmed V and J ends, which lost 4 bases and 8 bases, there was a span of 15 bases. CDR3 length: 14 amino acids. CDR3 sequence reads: CASSAQGRDEKLFF. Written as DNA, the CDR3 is TGTGCCAGCAGCGCCCAGGGGAGGGACGAAAAACTGTTTTTT.

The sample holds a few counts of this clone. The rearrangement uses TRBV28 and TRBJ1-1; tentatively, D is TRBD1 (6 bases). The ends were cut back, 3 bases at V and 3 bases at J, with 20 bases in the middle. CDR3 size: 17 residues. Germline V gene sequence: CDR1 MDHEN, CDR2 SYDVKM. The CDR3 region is CASSLRSGVKMDTEAFF. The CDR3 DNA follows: TGTGCCAGCAGTTTGCGCTCAGGGGTCAAAATGGACACTGAAGCTTTCTTT. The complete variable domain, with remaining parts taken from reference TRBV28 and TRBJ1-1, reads DVKVTQSSRYLVKRTGEKVFLECVQDMDHENMFWYRQDPGLGLRLIYFSYDVKMKEKGDIPEGYSVSREKKERFSLILESASTNQTSMYLCASSLRSGVKMDTEAFFGQGTRLTVV.

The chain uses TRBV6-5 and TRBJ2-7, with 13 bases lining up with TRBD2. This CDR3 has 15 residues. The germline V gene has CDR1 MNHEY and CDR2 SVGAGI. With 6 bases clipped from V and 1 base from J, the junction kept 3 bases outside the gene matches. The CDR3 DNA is TGTGCCAGCAGCCAGGGACTAGCGGGATCCTACGAGCAGTACTTC. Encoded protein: CASSQGLAGSYEQYF.

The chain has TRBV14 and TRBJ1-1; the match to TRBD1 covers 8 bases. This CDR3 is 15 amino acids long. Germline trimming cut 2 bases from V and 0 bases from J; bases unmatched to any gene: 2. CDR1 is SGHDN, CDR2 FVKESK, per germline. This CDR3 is CASSQLDRVNTEAFF. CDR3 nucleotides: TGTGCCAGCAGCCAATTGGACAGGGTGAACACTGAAGCTTTCTTT.

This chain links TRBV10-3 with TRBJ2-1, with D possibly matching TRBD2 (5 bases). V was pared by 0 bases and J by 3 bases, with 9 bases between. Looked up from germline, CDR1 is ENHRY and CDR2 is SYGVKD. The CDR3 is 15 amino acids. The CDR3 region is CAISESASLYNEQFF. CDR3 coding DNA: TGTGCCATCAGTGAGTCCGCTAGCCTCTACAATGAGCAGTTCTTC.

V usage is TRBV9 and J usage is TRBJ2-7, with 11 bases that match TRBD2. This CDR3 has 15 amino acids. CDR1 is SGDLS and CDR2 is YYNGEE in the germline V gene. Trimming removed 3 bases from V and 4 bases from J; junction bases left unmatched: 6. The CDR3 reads CASSGTGTSGYEQYF. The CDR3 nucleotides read TGTGCCAGCAGCGGAACCGGGACTAGCGGTTACGAGCAGTACTTC.

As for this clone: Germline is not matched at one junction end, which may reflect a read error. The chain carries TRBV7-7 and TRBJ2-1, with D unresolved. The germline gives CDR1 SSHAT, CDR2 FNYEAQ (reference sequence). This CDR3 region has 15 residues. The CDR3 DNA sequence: TGTGCTAGCAGCTTCGGGTTGATCTCCTACAATGAGCAGTTCTTC. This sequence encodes CASSFGLISYNEQFF.

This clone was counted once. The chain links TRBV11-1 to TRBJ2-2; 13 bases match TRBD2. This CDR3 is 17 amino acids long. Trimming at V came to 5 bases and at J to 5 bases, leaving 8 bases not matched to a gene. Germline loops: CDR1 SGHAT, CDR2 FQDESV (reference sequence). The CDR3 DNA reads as TGTGCCAGCAGCCGCGGACTAGCGGGAGTGGAAACCGGGGAGCTGTTTTTT. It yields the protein CASSRGLAGVETGELFF.

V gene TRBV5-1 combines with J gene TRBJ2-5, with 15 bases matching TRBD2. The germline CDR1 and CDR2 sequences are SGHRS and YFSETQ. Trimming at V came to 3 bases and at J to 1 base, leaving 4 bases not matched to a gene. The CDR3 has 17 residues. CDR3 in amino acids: CASSSGLAGGAQETQYF. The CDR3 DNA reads TGCGCCAGCAGCTCAGGACTAGCGGGAGGGGCCCAAGAGACCCAGTACTTC.

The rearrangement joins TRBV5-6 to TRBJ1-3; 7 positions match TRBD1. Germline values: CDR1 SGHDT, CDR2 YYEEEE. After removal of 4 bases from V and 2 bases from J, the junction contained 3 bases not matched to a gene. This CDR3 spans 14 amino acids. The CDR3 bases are TGTGCCAGCAGCCTCGGGACAGCTGGAAACACCATATATTTT. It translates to CASSLGTAGNTIYF. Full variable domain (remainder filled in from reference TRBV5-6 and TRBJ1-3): DAGVTQSPTHLIKTRGQQVTLRCSPKSGHDTVSWYQQALGQGPQFIFQYYEEEERQRGNFPDRFSGHQFPNYSSELNVNALLLGDSALYLCASSLGTAGNTIYFGEGSWLTVV.

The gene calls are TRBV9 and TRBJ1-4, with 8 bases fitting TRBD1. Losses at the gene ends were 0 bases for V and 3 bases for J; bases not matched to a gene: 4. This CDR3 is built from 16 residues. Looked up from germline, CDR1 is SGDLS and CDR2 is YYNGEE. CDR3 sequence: CASSVAGGEANEKLFF. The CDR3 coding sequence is TGTGCCAGCAGCGTAGCAGGGGGCGAGGCTAATGAAAAACTGTTTTTT.

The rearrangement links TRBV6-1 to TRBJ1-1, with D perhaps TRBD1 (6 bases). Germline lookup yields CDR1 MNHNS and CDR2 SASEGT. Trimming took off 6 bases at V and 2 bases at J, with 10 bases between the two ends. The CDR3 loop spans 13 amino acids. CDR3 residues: CASRGQRNTEAFF. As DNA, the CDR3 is TGTGCCAGCAGAGGACAGAGAAACACTGAAGCTTTCTTT.

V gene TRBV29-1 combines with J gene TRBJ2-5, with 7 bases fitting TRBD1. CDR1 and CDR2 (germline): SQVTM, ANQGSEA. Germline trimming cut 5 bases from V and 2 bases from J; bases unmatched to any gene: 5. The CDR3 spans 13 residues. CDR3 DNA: TGCAGCGTTAGGGGGACAGTACAAGAGACCCAGTACTTC. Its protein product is CSVRGTVQETQYF. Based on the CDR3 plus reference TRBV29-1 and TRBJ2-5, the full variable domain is SAVISQKPSRDICQRGTSLTIQCQVDSQVTMMFWYRQQPGQSLTLIATANQGSEATYESGFVIDKFPISRPNLTFSTLTVSNMSPEDSSIYLCSVRGTVQETQYFGPGTRLLVL.

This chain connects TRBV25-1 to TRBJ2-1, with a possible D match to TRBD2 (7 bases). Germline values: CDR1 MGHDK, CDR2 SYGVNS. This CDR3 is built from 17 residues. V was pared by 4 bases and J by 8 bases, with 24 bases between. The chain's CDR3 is CASSARGEGLKLHEQFF. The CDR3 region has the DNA TGTGCCAGCAGTGCTAGGGGGGAGGGCCTTAAATTGCATGAGCAGTTCTTC. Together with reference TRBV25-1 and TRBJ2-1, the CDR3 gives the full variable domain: EADIYQTPRYLVIGTGKKITLECSQTMGHDKMYWYQQDPGMELHLIHYSYGVNSTEKGDLSSESTVSRIRTEHFPLTLESARPSHTSQYLCASSARGEGLKLHEQFFGPGTRLTVL.